Sequencing of this T cell receptor (beta chain) was carried out in a study of human T cells and chemical hapten exposure. The study, taken as a whole, reports: There were significantly more large CDR3 similarity clusters among expanded TCRs than among controls.

TCRdb independently ran MiXCR on the RACE reads; one entry per CDR3 protein. This table has 50,000 to 80,000 distinct CDR3 sequences, approximately 10% appearing once. This sample's time point: patch test 3, about 24 weeks after DPC sensitization. Treatment of the sample: therapeutic diphenylcyclopropenone sensitization with weekly scalp DPC. This clonotype has a handful of counts. The antigen is undetermined. The material was whole blood, obtained in connection with sensitization to the hapten diphenylcyclopropenone (DPC). The receptor comes from a woman in her thirties with alopecia areata. Some clones in this sample may be carry-over from other donors' samples.

The CDR3 loop is CASSVVGGPTDTQYF. Written as DNA, the CDR3 is TGTGCCAGCAGCGTAGTTGGGGGGCCCACAGATACGCAGTATTTT. V and J are TRBV9 and TRBJ2-3; possibly TRBD1 or TRBD2 for D (6 bases each). V lost 0 bases to trimming and J lost 2 bases, with 10 bases between them. The CDR3 runs 15 residues. Germline V gene sequence: CDR1 SGDLS, CDR2 YYNGEE.